This TCR beta chain is drawn from a study of cytomegalovirus exposure and HLA in healthy donors. Germline CDR1 reads KGHSH; CDR2 reads LQKENI. With 3 bases clipped from V and 7 bases from J, the junction kept 10 bases outside the gene matches. The CDR3 covers 15 residues. The study ran its PCR with 60 Vbeta and 13 Jbeta primers. Clones were sequenced by immunoSEQ multiplex PCR, and TCRdb holds only the in-frame ones, with some missing. The repertoire holds about 180,000 clones, with 77% as singletons. Worth noting for this clone: Antigen specificity is unknown.

The study, taken as a whole, reports: The productive fraction for most TCR beta V segments was about 90% or about 30% in an earlier analysis.

The sample was PBMCs. The chain recombines TRBV18 with TRBJ2-7; 9 nucleotides align to TRBD2. The TCR originated in a woman aged 55-69 years in good health and CMV-seropositive. The CDR3 DNA reads TGTGCCAGCTCACCCCGTGTGGGAGCGGGAGGAGAGCAGTACTTC. Protein: CASSPRVGAGGEQYF.